The 9 T cell receptor beta chains given below trace back to one sample, sequenced in a study of blood T cells in healthy people across ages. A second roughly 7 to 11 cycle PCR used barcoded and J-beta primers. A single record per CDR3 protein comes from TCRdb applying MiXCR to the 5' RACE reads. The sample yields about 690,000 distinct CDR3 sequences, 40% to 45% seen once. Material for sequencing was blood. Receptor source: a man older than 75 in good health.

About this clonotype itself: A much bigger clone sits one base away, suggesting this may be a read error. V usage is TRBV4-3 and J usage is TRBJ2-7; D is possibly TRBD2 (5 bases). This CDR3 is 15 amino acids long. V dropped 2 bases and J dropped 5 bases, with 16 bases sitting between them. Germline V CDR1 and CDR2: LGHNA, YSLEER. The CDR3 reads CASSQKNQVEDEQYF. CDR3 DNA: TGCGCCAGCAGCCAAAAAAACCAGGTGGAGGACGAGCAGTACTTC.

In regard to this clonotype: This may come from a read error, since a much larger clone is one base off. This rearrangement joins TRBV9 to TRBJ2-1; D is perhaps TRBD1 or TRBD2 (5 bases each). The J call may be faulty, since TRBJ2-7 better matches the DNA end. Germline V gene sequence: CDR1 SGDLS, CDR2 YYNGEE. CDR3 length: 15 residues. This CDR3 is CASSVGGFGDNEQYF. The DNA for the CDR3 is TGTGCCAGCAGCGTAGGGGGGTTCGGTGACAATGAGCAGTACTTC.

The genes are TRBV5-5 and TRBJ2-1; tentatively, D is TRBD2 (7 bases). CDR3 length: 15 residues. With 0 bases removed from V and 8 bases from J, the gap between germline ends came to 15 bases. Germline CDR1 and CDR2: SGHKS and YYEKEE (reference sequence). The CDR3 bases are TGTGCCAGCAGCTTGGCTGGGGGGGCCCAGTATGAGCAGTTCTTC. Translated: CASSLAGGAQYEQFF.

The V and J genes are TRBV5-1 and TRBJ2-1; unclear D gene. V was trimmed by 4 bases and J by 3 bases, leaving 11 bases between them. Germline CDR1 SGHRS, CDR2 YFSETQ. The CDR3 has 14 residues. CDR3 sequence: CASSPVSDYNEQFF. The CDR3 nucleotides are TGCGCCAGCAGCCCGGTTTCTGACTACAATGAGCAGTTCTTC.

There are a few counts of this clonotype. The V gene is TRBV20-1, the J gene TRBJ2-7; D unclear. V was shortened by 6 bases and J by 5 bases, with 20 bases between the two germline ends. The CDR3 extends over 14 amino acids. Germline lookup yields CDR1 DFQATT and CDR2 SNEGSKA (reference sequence). This CDR3 is CSARRSGRSDEQYF. The CDR3 region has the DNA TGCAGTGCCCGACGGTCTGGGCGGAGTGACGAGCAGTACTTC.

This clonotype was seen only a few times. The CDR3, as DNA: TGTGCCAGCAGCTTCCCTCAGGGACCTAACTACAATGAGCAGTTCTTC. It is translated as CASSFPQGPNYNEQFF. The chain uses TRBV7-9 and TRBJ2-1, with D perhaps assigned TRBD1 or TRBD2 (5 bases each). Trimming left V 3 bases short and J 3 bases short, with 15 bases between. The germline V gene has CDR1 SEHNR and CDR2 FQNEAQ (reference sequence). This CDR3 region has 16 residues.

This clonotype has a handful of counts. The chain uses TRBV15 and TRBJ2-5, with 7 bases fitting TRBD1. Germline V CDR1 and CDR2: LNHNV, YYDKDF (reference sequence). This CDR3 is built from 15 residues. Germline trimming cut 0 bases from V and 4 bases from J; bases unmatched to any gene: 5. CDR3 sequence: CATSRDPTGRETQYF. CDR3 coding DNA: TGTGCCACCAGCAGAGACCCGACAGGGCGAGAGACCCAGTACTTC.

The CDR3 DNA follows: TGCAGTGCTACAAGCGGGAACAATGAGCAGTTCTTC. Translation gives CSATSGNNEQFF. The rearrangement links TRBV20-1 to TRBJ2-1; 7 bases agree with TRBD2. This CDR3 has 12 amino acids. The trim removed 4 bases at V and 5 bases at J, leaving 2 bases unmatched. Germline CDR1 reads DFQATT; CDR2 reads SNEGSKA (reference sequence).

This clonotype showed up just a few times. CDR3 nucleotides: TGTGCCAGCAGCGTAGCTGGACAGGGAGAATATGGCTACACCTTC. Translation gives CASSVAGQGEYGYTF. The chain is built from TRBV9 and TRBJ1-2; 8 positions match TRBD1. V lost 0 bases and J lost 5; bases outside the gene matches: 6. There are 15 residues in the CDR3. From germline, CDR1 is SGDLS and CDR2 YYNGEE.